These T cell receptor beta chains were read from a single sample in a study of cytomegalovirus exposure and HLA in healthy donors. The assay was immunoSEQ multiplex PCR, and TCRdb's table has in-frame clones only and misses some. The listing contains more than 85,000 clones. Sequenced input: PBMCs. The receptor set was obtained from a girl under 18 in good health and CMV-seropositive. Each CDR3 is given with its conserved first and last residue. Fields, in order: V gene, D gene, J gene, CDR3 DNA, CDR3 protein. A D gene is named only where the DNA matches it firmly.

TRBV7-2	TRBD2	TRBJ2-5	TGTGCCAGCAGCTTAGATCGTAGCGGGGGCCTCCAAGAGACCCAGTACTTC	CASSLDRSGGLQETQYF
TRBV7-2	TRBD2	TRBJ2-3	TGTGCCAGCAGCTTGGGACTAGCTCGAGATACGCAGTATTTT	CASSLGLARDTQYF
TRBV11-2	.	TRBJ2-2	TGTGCCAGCAGCTTAGTCAGGAACACCGGGGAGCTGTTTTTT	CASSLVRNTGELFF
TRBV7-3	.	TRBJ2-7	TGTGCCAGCAGCCCCGACAGCTCCTACGAGCAGTACTTC	CASSPDSSYEQYF
TRBV29-1	TRBD2	TRBJ2-1	TGCAGCGTTGTACCCCTAGCGGAGGACAATGAGCAGTTCTTC	CSVVPLAEDNEQFF
TRBV14	.	TRBJ1-1	TGTGCCAGCAGCCAAGCCAGGAACACTGAAGCTTTCTTT	CASSQARNTEAFF
TRBV29-1	.	TRBJ1-4	TGCAGCGTTGAGAGGTGGGAAAAACTGTTTTTT	CSVERWEKLFF
TRBV30	TRBD2	TRBJ2-1	TGTGCCTGGAGAGGGACTAGCGGGGGGGCCGGTACGTTCTTC	CAWRGTSGGAGTFF
TRBV9	.	TRBJ1-4	TGTGCCAGCGGAAGGGGCAGTACTAATGAAAAACTGTTTTTT	CASGRGSTNEKLFF
TRBV5-4	.	TRBJ1-6	TGTGCCAGCAGCGGCAAGGACGGGGGGATTGACTCACCCCTCCACTTT	CASSGKDGGIDSPLHF
TRBV28	.	TRBJ1-5	TGTGCCAGCAGGCTAACGGGGGTTAATCAGCCCCAGCATTTT	CASRLTGVNQPQHF
TRBV19	TRBD1	TRBJ1-5	TGTGCCAGTAGTATTGGACAGGGACCAATTCAGCCCCAGCATTTT	CASSIGQGPIQPQHF
TRBV5-1	TRBD1	TRBJ2-2	TGCGCCAGCAGCTCCGAGGGGGCGATCACCGGAGAGCTGTTTTTT	CASSSEGAITGELFF
TRBV18	TRBD1	TRBJ1-2	TGTGCCAGCTCACCAGACAGGGGAAATGGCTACACCTTC	CASSPDRGNGYTF
TRBV29-1	.	TRBJ2-1	TGCAGCGTTGAAGATTTCCGGGGTAGAGAAAACTACAATGAGCAGTTCTTC	CSVEDFRGRENYNEQFF
TRBV7-2	.	TRBJ1-2	TGTGCCAGCAGCTCCTCACTGGTCTATGGCTACACCTTC	CASSSSLVYGYTF
TRBV6-1	.	TRBJ2-5	TGTGCCAGCCGGTTAAGAGGGCAAGAGACCCAGTACTTC	CASRLRGQETQYF
TRBV4-3	TRBD1	TRBJ2-3	TGCGCCAGCAGCCAAGGGACAGGGTATTGGGCAGATACGCAGTATTTT	CASSQGTGYWADTQYF
TRBV6-5	TRBD1	TRBJ2-1	TGTGCCAGCATCTCGACAGGGTCATCCTACAATGAGCAGTTCTTC	CASISTGSSYNEQFF
TRBV7-2	TRBD2	TRBJ2-7	TGTGCCAGCAGCTTAGTGGTAGCGGGGGCCTACGAGCAGTACTTC	CASSLVVAGAYEQYF
TRBV6-5	.	TRBJ2-1	TGTGCCAGCAGCCGGCGGGGGCCCTCCTACAATGAGCAGTTCTTC	CASSRRGPSYNEQFF
TRBV4-1	.	TRBJ1-2	TGCGCCAGCAGCCAAGCCCCCCCCCGGGATGGCTACACCTTC	CASSQAPPRDGYTF
TRBV7-9	TRBD1	TRBJ1-2	TGTGCCAGCAGCTTGGGGGCCAACAGGGGAATCGGGGTCGAGGGTGGCTACACCTTC	CASSLGANRGIGVEGGYTF
TRBV29-1	.	TRBJ2-3	TGCAGCGTTGATGGCCATACCACAGATACGCAGTATTTT	CSVDGHTTDTQYF
TRBV6-5	.	TRBJ1-1	TGTGCCAGCAGCCTAGAGGGAAACACTGAAGCTTTCTTT	CASSLEGNTEAFF
TRBV6-6	.	TRBJ1-2	TGTGCCAGCAAAGCTAAGGGCTACACCTTC	CASKAKGYTF
TRBV7-2	.	TRBJ2-2	TGTGCCAGCAGCTTAAATCGGGCAGGGGCGAGTACCGGGGAGCTGTTTTTT	CASSLNRAGASTGELFF
TRBV7-9	TRBD2	TRBJ2-3	TGTGCCAGCAGCTTAGGCGGGGGGGCCCCAGATACGCAGTATTTT	CASSLGGGAPDTQYF
TRBV13	TRBD1	TRBJ2-2	TGTGCCAGCAGCCACCGCCGGGACAGGGGCGGTGCCGGGGAGCTGTTTTTT	CASSHRRDRGGAGELFF
TRBV9	.	TRBJ2-5	TGTGCCAGCAGCGTGTCAGGGACTTTCCGGGAGACCCAGTACTTC	CASSVSGTFRETQYF
TRBV4-3	TRBD1	TRBJ2-2	TGCGCCAGCAGCCTAGGACAGGGAGGTACCGGGGAGCTGTTTTTT	CASSLGQGGTGELFF
TRBV6-1	.	TRBJ1-1	TGTGCCAGCAGTGCCCGTGGGAGTCGGAAGGCTGAAGCTTTCTTT	CASSARGSRKAEAFF
TRBV5-1	.	TRBJ1-5	TGCGCCAGCAGCTTGGCACAGAATCAGCCCCAGCATTTT	CASSLAQNQPQHF
TRBV28	.	TRBJ1-2	TGTGCCAGCAGGTCCAGGGCCGGGTACTATGGCTACACCTTC	CASRSRAGYYGYTF
TRBV14	.	TRBJ1-3	TGTGCCAGCAGCCTGGCAGGAAGCTCTGGAAACACCATATATTTT	CASSLAGSSGNTIYF
TRBV5-6	TRBD1	TRBJ1-1	TGTGCCAGCAGCCAGACAGGGGTGAACACTGAAGCTTTCTTT	CASSQTGVNTEAFF
TRBV6-5	.	TRBJ1-2	TGTGCCAGCAGTCCACAGGGAAACTATGGCTACACCTTC	CASSPQGNYGYTF
TRBV7-8	.	TRBJ2-5	TGTGCCAGCAGCCAGCGCCTAATTCAAGCTTTTCAAGAGACCCAGTACTTC	CASSQRLIQAFQETQYF
TRBV10-3	TRBD2	TRBJ2-3	TGTGCCACTAGACTAGCGGACGTAGTCACAGATACGCAGTATTTT	CATRLADVVTDTQYF
TRBV5-6	.	TRBJ1-1	TGTGCCAGCGGACGGGCCAGGGCAGACACTGAAGCTTTCTTT	CASGRARADTEAFF
TRBV10-3	.	TRBJ1-5	TGTGCCATCAGTGAGGGGAGGGTTCAGCCCCAGCATTTT	CAISEGRVQPQHF
TRBV7-9	.	TRBJ1-5	TGTGCCAGCAGCTTAGATGAGGTTCAGCCCCAGCATTTT	CASSLDEVQPQHF
TRBV5-4	.	TRBJ1-1	TGTGCCAGCAGCTTGGACAGCTTGAACACTGAAGCTTTCTTT	CASSLDSLNTEAFF
TRBV7-2	.	TRBJ2-5	TGTGCCAGCAGCCCCCCCGGGGAACAAGAGACCCAGTACTTC	CASSPPGEQETQYF
TRBV25-1	.	TRBJ1-3	TGTGCCAGCAGTGAGCTTAGGAGCTCTGGAAACACCATATATTTT	CASSELRSSGNTIYF
TRBV5-6	.	TRBJ1-1	TGTGCCAGCAGCTTGGTGGGGGCAAAGAACACTGAAGCTTTCTTT	CASSLVGAKNTEAFF
TRBV9	TRBD1	TRBJ1-5	TGTGCCAGCAGCCGGACAGGGGCGGTGGATCAGCCCCAGCATTTT	CASSRTGAVDQPQHF
TRBV11-3	.	TRBJ1-1	TGTGCCAGCAGCACCGGACAGAGGCCCGAAGCTTTCTTT	CASSTGQRPEAFF
TRBV19	TRBD1	TRBJ2-7	TGTGCCAGTAGTAGAGGGGACAGGGCGAACGAGCAGTACTTC	CASSRGDRANEQYF
TRBV14	.	TRBJ1-3	TGTGCCAGCAGCCAAGAGTACAGGGCGGACACCATATATTTT	CASSQEYRADTIYF
TRBV7-6	.	TRBJ1-4	TGTGCCAGCAGCGCAACAGCCTCCCAGGGTAATGAAAAACTGTTTTTT	CASSATASQGNEKLFF
TRBV19	.	TRBJ2-1	TGTGCCAGTAGTATAGCTTATAGCTCCTACAATGAGCAGTTCTTC	CASSIAYSSYNEQFF
TRBV7-2	TRBD2	TRBJ2-7	TGTGCCAGCAGCTTAGCGGGAACTAGCGGGGATTCGTACTTC	CASSLAGTSGDSYF
TRBV19	TRBD1	TRBJ2-7	TGTGCCAGTGGAACAGGGGGCACCGACGAGCAGTACTTC	CASGTGGTDEQYF
TRBV2	.	TRBJ1-2	TGTGCCAGCAAGGAAGACAGCAATAACTATGGCTACACCTTC	CASKEDSNNYGYTF